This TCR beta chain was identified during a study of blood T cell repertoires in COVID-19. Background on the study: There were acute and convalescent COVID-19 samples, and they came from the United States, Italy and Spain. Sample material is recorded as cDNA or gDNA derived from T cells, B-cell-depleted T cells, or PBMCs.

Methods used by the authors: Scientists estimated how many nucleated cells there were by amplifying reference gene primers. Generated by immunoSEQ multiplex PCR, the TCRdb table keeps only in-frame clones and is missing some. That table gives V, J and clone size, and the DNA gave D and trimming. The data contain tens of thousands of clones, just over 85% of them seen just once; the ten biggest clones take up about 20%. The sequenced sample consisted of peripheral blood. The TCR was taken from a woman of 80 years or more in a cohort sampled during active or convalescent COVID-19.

The DNA for the CDR3 is TGTGCCAGCAGCCAAGCAACAGGGAATGGCTACACCTTC. As protein: CASSQATGNGYTF. The chain is built from TRBV3-1 (or the pseudogene TRBV3-2) and TRBJ1-2; D is possibly TRBD1 (6 bases). In germline, CDR1 is LGHDT, CDR2 YNNKEL (reference sequence). The CDR3 loop spans 13 amino acids. V shed 1 base and J shed 6 bases, with 9 bases lying between them.